A selection of T cell receptor beta chains follows, all from one sample in a study of OX40 agonist ivuxolimab in advanced cancers. Assay: immunoSEQ multiplex PCR; the TCRdb copy retains only in-frame clones and omits some. The table lists fewer than 70,000 clones, 75% to 85% of them singletons. The sequences come from CD4+ or CD8+ T cells sorted from blood, collected in a trial of the OX40 agonist ivuxolimab. The receptor set was obtained from an adult with an advanced solid tumor such as melanoma, head and neck, liver or kidney cancer. Each CDR3 is given with its conserved first and last residue. The D gene is left open where the match is weak. The size entry is marked missing in some rows and otherwise reads once, few, many or a size class.

j_gene: TRBJ1-2
v_gene: TRBV5-4
d_gene: -
abundance: -
CDR3nt: TGTGCCAGCAGCTTGGTCAGGTTGGAGGCCGATGGCTACACCTTC
CDR3aa: CASSLVRLEADGYTF

j_gene: TRBJ2-1
v_gene: TRBV7-2
d_gene: -
abundance: -
CDR3nt: TGTGCCAGCAGTTCTAGACAGCTTGAGCAGTTCTTC
CDR3aa: CASSSRQLEQFF

j_gene: TRBJ1-2
v_gene: TRBV28
d_gene: -
abundance: -
CDR3nt: TGTGCCAGCAGTTCCGGGACGGGAGTCTCAAGGGGTGGCTACACCTTC
CDR3aa: CASSSGTGVSRGGYTF

j_gene: TRBJ1-2
v_gene: TRBV28
d_gene: -
abundance: -
CDR3nt: TGTGCCAGCAGCTCGTATTCCAACCAAAACTATGGCTACACCTTC
CDR3aa: CASSSYSNQNYGYTF

j_gene: TRBJ2-7
v_gene: TRBV7-2
d_gene: TRBD1
abundance: -
CDR3nt: TGTGCCAGCAGCTTAGGTCCCTCCGGGACAGACACTAGGTGGTACTTC
CDR3aa: CASSLGPSGTDTRWYF

j_gene: TRBJ2-7
v_gene: TRBV5-6
d_gene: -
abundance: -
CDR3nt: TGTGCCAGCAGCTTGTTAGGACCCGCCTACGAGCAGTACTTC
CDR3aa: CASSLLGPAYEQYF

j_gene: TRBJ2-2
v_gene: TRBV29-1
d_gene: -
abundance: -
CDR3nt: TGCAGCGTTGTGTCCAGGGCCGGGGAGCTGTTTTTT
CDR3aa: CSVVSRAGELFF

j_gene: TRBJ2-5
v_gene: TRBV18
d_gene: -
abundance: -
CDR3nt: TGTGCCAGCTCACCCGGTGGGGGTGAGGGCCCCCAAGAGACCCAGTACTTC
CDR3aa: CASSPGGGEGPQETQYF

j_gene: TRBJ2-7
v_gene: TRBV5-6
d_gene: -
abundance: -
CDR3nt: TGTGCCAGCAGCTTCTCCGCGGTACTGTTTTCCTACGAGCAGTACTTC
CDR3aa: CASSFSAVLFSYEQYF

j_gene: TRBJ2-1
v_gene: TRBV6-6
d_gene: TRBD2
abundance: -
CDR3nt: TGTGCCAGCAGCTCCGGGCGGCTAGCGGCCTACAATGAGCAGTTCTTC
CDR3aa: CASSSGRLAAYNEQFF

j_gene: TRBJ2-1
v_gene: TRBV5-8
d_gene: TRBD2
abundance: -
CDR3nt: TGTGCCAGCAGCAGAAGGACTAGCGGGACCTACAATGAGCAGTTCTTC
CDR3aa: CASSRRTSGTYNEQFF

j_gene: TRBJ1-4
v_gene: TRBV4-3
d_gene: -
abundance: -
CDR3nt: TGCGCCAGCAGCCTAATACTAACTAATGAAAAACTGTTTTTT
CDR3aa: CASSLILTNEKLFF

j_gene: TRBJ1-4
v_gene: TRBV28
d_gene: -
abundance: -
CDR3nt: TGTGCCAGCAGCCCTGGGACACTTCCAGTACGGGAAAAACTGTTTTTT
CDR3aa: CASSPGTLPVREKLFF

j_gene: TRBJ2-7
v_gene: TRBV6-5
d_gene: TRBD1
abundance: -
CDR3nt: TGTGCCAGCCTCGATGGACAGGGTACCTACGAGCAGTACTTC
CDR3aa: CASLDGQGTYEQYF

j_gene: TRBJ2-2
v_gene: TRBV5-6
d_gene: -
abundance: -
CDR3nt: TGTGCCAGCAGCCCCTCGGGCCCCGGGGAGCTGTTTTTT
CDR3aa: CASSPSGPGELFF

j_gene: TRBJ1-5
v_gene: TRBV2
d_gene: -
abundance: -
CDR3nt: TGTGCCAGCAGTGCAAGGACAGAAGATAGCAATCAGCCCCAGCATTTT
CDR3aa: CASSARTEDSNQPQHF

j_gene: TRBJ2-2
v_gene: TRBV10-1
d_gene: -
abundance: -
CDR3nt: TGCGCCAGCCGTTCTGCCACCGGGGAGCTGTTTTTT
CDR3aa: CASRSATGELFF

j_gene: TRBJ1-3
v_gene: TRBV4-3
d_gene: -
abundance: -
CDR3nt: TGCGCCAGCAGCCAGGCCTCAAGGACCTCTGGAAACACCATATATTTT
CDR3aa: CASSQASRTSGNTIYF

j_gene: TRBJ2-5
v_gene: TRBV30
d_gene: -
abundance: -
CDR3nt: TGTGCCTGGAGTCCCTTAGCGGAGACCCAGTACTTC
CDR3aa: CAWSPLAETQYF

j_gene: TRBJ2-3
v_gene: TRBV7-2
d_gene: -
abundance: -
CDR3nt: TGTGCCAGCAGCTTTCAACGCACAGATACGCAGTATTTT
CDR3aa: CASSFQRTDTQYF

j_gene: TRBJ2-1
v_gene: TRBV4-3
d_gene: TRBD2
abundance: -
CDR3nt: TGCGCCAGCAGCCAAGATTGGCGGGGGGCCTACAATGAGCAGTTCTTC
CDR3aa: CASSQDWRGAYNEQFF

j_gene: TRBJ1-2
v_gene: TRBV7-9
d_gene: TRBD1
abundance: -
CDR3nt: TGTGCCAGCAGGGAGCCAGGGGGTTATGGCTACACCTTC
CDR3aa: CASREPGGYGYTF

j_gene: TRBJ1-1
v_gene: TRBV5-5
d_gene: -
abundance: -
CDR3nt: TGTGCCAGCAGCTTACTAAGCGGCGCGGGGACTGAAGCTTTCTTT
CDR3aa: CASSLLSGAGTEAFF

j_gene: TRBJ2-1
v_gene: TRBV4-2
d_gene: TRBD2
abundance: -
CDR3nt: TGTGCCAGCAGCCATGGACTAGCGGGAATCTACAATGAGCAGTTCTTC
CDR3aa: CASSHGLAGIYNEQFF

j_gene: TRBJ1-2
v_gene: TRBV6-6
d_gene: TRBD1
abundance: -
CDR3nt: TGTGCCAGCAGCGACAGGGCCGAAGGCTATGGCTACACCTTC
CDR3aa: CASSDRAEGYGYTF

j_gene: TRBJ2-2
v_gene: TRBV11-2
d_gene: -
abundance: -
CDR3nt: TGTGCCAGCAGCTCCCGGGACTGGAACACCGGGGAGCTGTTTTTT
CDR3aa: CASSSRDWNTGELFF

j_gene: TRBJ2-7
v_gene: TRBV6-5
d_gene: -
abundance: -
CDR3nt: TGTGCCAGCAGTTACTCGAGACAGCAGGCCCCCGAGCAGTACTTC
CDR3aa: CASSYSRQQAPEQYF

j_gene: TRBJ2-2
v_gene: TRBV9
d_gene: -
abundance: -
CDR3nt: TGTGCCAGCAGCGTATACCACGGTTCGAACACCGGGGAGCTGTTTTTT
CDR3aa: CASSVYHGSNTGELFF

j_gene: TRBJ1-5
v_gene: TRBV27
d_gene: TRBD1
abundance: -
CDR3nt: TGTGCCAGCAGTTTCTTGGACAGGGCTAATCAGCCCCAGCATTTT
CDR3aa: CASSFLDRANQPQHF

j_gene: TRBJ1-6
v_gene: TRBV28
d_gene: -
abundance: -
CDR3nt: TGTGCCAGCAGTTTATTGCGCGTAAATTCACCCCTCCACTTT
CDR3aa: CASSLLRVNSPLHF

j_gene: TRBJ1-5
v_gene: TRBV13
d_gene: -
abundance: -
CDR3nt: TGTGCCAGCAGCTTAGGCCTATCGGGGCAGCCCCAGCATTTT
CDR3aa: CASSLGLSGQPQHF

j_gene: TRBJ2-5
v_gene: TRBV7-2
d_gene: TRBD1
abundance: -
CDR3nt: TGTGCCAGCAGCTTGGACAGGGAAGAGACCCAGTACTTC
CDR3aa: CASSLDREETQYF

j_gene: TRBJ1-2
v_gene: TRBV10-3
d_gene: -
abundance: once
CDR3nt: TGTGCCATCAGTGAGTCTAAGGGGGACCGATTCTATGGCTACACCTTC
CDR3aa: CAISESKGDRFYGYTF

j_gene: TRBJ1-2
v_gene: TRBV15
d_gene: TRBD1
abundance: -
CDR3nt: TGTGCCACCAGCGTTGACAGGGGCGATGGCTACACCTTC
CDR3aa: CATSVDRGDGYTF

j_gene: TRBJ1-2
v_gene: TRBV7-2
d_gene: -
abundance: once
CDR3nt: TGTGCCAGCAGCTTAGTAGCGACGGATGGCTACACCTTC
CDR3aa: CASSLVATDGYTF

j_gene: TRBJ2-3
v_gene: TRBV27
d_gene: -
abundance: once
CDR3nt: TGTGCCAGCAGTAGTTGGACAGATACGCAGTATTTT
CDR3aa: CASSSWTDTQYF

j_gene: TRBJ2-7
v_gene: TRBV5-5
d_gene: -
abundance: -
CDR3nt: TGTGCCAGCAGGAAGCAAGAATACGAGCAGTACTTC
CDR3aa: CASRKQEYEQYF

j_gene: TRBJ1-2
v_gene: TRBV5-1
d_gene: -
abundance: -
CDR3nt: TGCGCCAGCACCTCGCCAGGGGTCGACTATGGCTACACCTTC
CDR3aa: CASTSPGVDYGYTF

j_gene: TRBJ2-5
v_gene: TRBV18
d_gene: -
abundance: -
CDR3nt: TGTGCCAGCTCGGAGACAGGTGGGGAGACCCAGTACTTC
CDR3aa: CASSETGGETQYF

j_gene: TRBJ2-3
v_gene: TRBV27
d_gene: TRBD1
abundance: -
CDR3nt: TGTGCCAGCAGACCCCTTACCGGGACAGGGGCCCGTGGGGGGACAGATACGCAGTATTTT
CDR3aa: CASRPLTGTGARGGTDTQYF

j_gene: TRBJ2-7
v_gene: TRBV10-1
d_gene: TRBD1
abundance: -
CDR3nt: TGCGCCAGCAGTGGTACGGGACAGGGGGGCGAGCAGTACTTC
CDR3aa: CASSGTGQGGEQYF

j_gene: TRBJ1-6
v_gene: TRBV4-2
d_gene: -
abundance: few
CDR3nt: TGTGCCAGCAGCCAAGATTTATCGAATTCACCCCTCCACTTT
CDR3aa: CASSQDLSNSPLHF

j_gene: TRBJ1-3
v_gene: TRBV6-5
d_gene: -
abundance: -
CDR3nt: TGTGCCAGTTGGGAAGTTTACTCTGGAAACACCATATATTTT
CDR3aa: CASWEVYSGNTIYF

j_gene: TRBJ2-1
v_gene: TRBV28
d_gene: TRBD2
abundance: -
CDR3nt: TGTGCCAGCAGTTTATTTGGACTAGCGGGAGACTCCTACAATGAGCAGTTCTTC
CDR3aa: CASSLFGLAGDSYNEQFF

j_gene: TRBJ2-1
v_gene: TRBV5-1
d_gene: -
abundance: -
CDR3nt: TGCGCCAGCATCAAGGGTGGGCAAGACAATGAGCAGTTCTTC
CDR3aa: CASIKGGQDNEQFF

j_gene: TRBJ2-2
v_gene: TRBV14
d_gene: -
abundance: -
CDR3nt: TGTGCCAGCAGCCAGAGGCTGCTCGGGGAGCTGTTTTTT
CDR3aa: CASSQRLLGELFF

j_gene: TRBJ1-2
v_gene: TRBV27
d_gene: -
abundance: -
CDR3nt: TGTGCCAGCAGTACGGGGACGAACGGCTACACCTTC
CDR3aa: CASSTGTNGYTF

j_gene: TRBJ1-2
v_gene: TRBV28
d_gene: -
abundance: -
CDR3nt: TGTGCCAGCAGTTTACGTCTGGGTGGCTACACCTTC
CDR3aa: CASSLRLGGYTF

j_gene: TRBJ2-7
v_gene: TRBV9
d_gene: -
abundance: -
CDR3nt: TGTGCCAGCAGCGAGGGTAGCGGAAGCTCCTACGAGCAGTACTTC
CDR3aa: CASSEGSGSSYEQYF

j_gene: TRBJ1-2
v_gene: TRBV29-1
d_gene: -
abundance: -
CDR3nt: TGCAGCTATTCAACCGGGACCTCCTATGGCTACACCTTC
CDR3aa: CSYSTGTSYGYTF

j_gene: TRBJ2-3
v_gene: TRBV14
d_gene: -
abundance: -
CDR3nt: TGTGCCAGCAGCCTCACAGAAGATACGCAGTATTTT
CDR3aa: CASSLTEDTQYF

j_gene: TRBJ2-7
v_gene: TRBV11-1
d_gene: TRBD2
abundance: -
CDR3nt: TGTGCCAGCAGCTCGGCGGGACTAGCGGGTCCGTACGAGCAGTACTTC
CDR3aa: CASSSAGLAGPYEQYF

j_gene: TRBJ1-5
v_gene: TRBV4-1
d_gene: -
abundance: -
CDR3nt: TGCGCCAGCAGCCAAGATCCGGACACACCTTATCAGCCCCAGCATTTT
CDR3aa: CASSQDPDTPYQPQHF

j_gene: TRBJ2-1
v_gene: TRBV19
d_gene: -
abundance: -
CDR3nt: TGTGCCAGTAGTCCAGATTGGTCGGGGGAGGAGCAGTTCTTC
CDR3aa: CASSPDWSGEEQFF

j_gene: TRBJ1-1
v_gene: TRBV10-3
d_gene: -
abundance: -
CDR3nt: TGTGCCATCAAAAGTAGGCCAGGGGCGGAGGGAACTGAAGCTTTCTTT
CDR3aa: CAIKSRPGAEGTEAFF